A selection of T cell receptor gamma chains follows, all from one sample in a study of Vδ1+ human thymocytes. TCRdb re-identified clones in the multiplex PCR reads via CATT. The table shows 20,000 to 25,000 gamma-chain clones, with roughly an eighth occurring only once. Input material: Vdelta1+ gamma-delta thymocytes from the thymus. The receptor set was obtained from a child in the first two years of life who had congenital heart surgery. Each CDR3 is given with its conserved first and last residue. Clone size is shown for a subset of rows, as once, few, many or a class of expanded clone.

clone_size j_call v_call cdr3_aa cdr3_nt
few TRGJ1/TRGJ2 TRGV9 CALWEGTDPYKKLF TGTGCCTTGTGGGAGGGCACGGATCCGTATAAGAAACTCTTT
few TRGJ1/TRGJ2 TRGV5 CATWDRRVGYKKLF TGTGCCACCTGGGACAGGCGGGTAGGTTATAAGAAACTCTTT
- TRGJ1/TRGJ2 TRGV4 CATWNGRRGGKLF TGTGCCACCTGGAATGGCCGGCGGGGGGGGAAACTCTTT
- TRGJP1 TRGV5 CATWDRPTTGWFKIF TGTGCCACCTGGGACAGGCCGACCACTGGTTGGTTCAAGATATTT
few TRGJP2 TRGV5 CATWDRPRWIKTF TGTGCCACCTGGGACAGGCCGCGATGGATCAAGACGTTT
- TRGJ1/TRGJ2 TRGV9 CALWEVRPTGKKLF TGTGCCTTGTGGGAGGTGCGGCCGACCGGGAAGAAACTCTTT
few TRGJ1/TRGJ2 TRGV5 CATWDTPARYKKLF TGTGCCACCTGGGACACCCCCGCAAGATATAAGAAACTCTTT
- TRGJ1/TRGJ2 TRGV2 CATWDGLYDYKKLF TGTGCCACCTGGGACGGACTTTATGATTATAAGAAACTCTTT
few TRGJ1/TRGJ2 TRGV2 CATWDGPSNYYKKLF TGTGCCACCTGGGACGGGCCTTCGAATTATTATAAGAAACTCTTT
- TRGJP TRGV9 CALWDRELGKKIKVF TGTGCCTTGTGGGACAGAGAGTTGGGCAAAAAAATCAAGGTATTT